The present T cell receptor (beta chain) was sequenced within a study of blood T cell repertoires in COVID-19. The germline V gene encodes CDR1 MNHEY and CDR2 SVGAGI. The CDR3 runs 15 residues. V dropped 5 bases and J dropped 3; count of bases not matched to a gene: 9. The study drew participants aged about 18 to 95 years from fewer than 30 US areas. Researchers sorted participants into cohorts using their self-reported clinical history. Here immunoSEQ multiplex PCR was the method, and the copy in TCRdb shows in-frame clones only, minus some. The repertoire has more than 250,000 clones, around 80% of them found once; the top ten carry about 5%.

Sequenced material: PBMCs or T cells enriched from blood (not recorded which). The V call is TRBV6-5, the J call TRBJ1-1; 7 bases are shared with TRBD1. The sequence was obtained from a middle-aged man who had been exposed to COVID-19. In nucleotides, the CDR3 is TGTGCCAGCAGTACATACAGGGGAGCGGACACTGAAGCTTTCTTT. Protein: CASSTYRGADTEAFF.